This paragraph reports one T cell receptor beta chain. The data stem from a study of siplizumab effects on memory and regulatory T cells. The CDR3 spans 15 residues. Per the germline V gene, CDR1 is MDHEN and CDR2 is SYDVKM. The V end lost 7 bases, the J end lost 7 bases, and 20 bases lay between the germline ends. Only in-frame clones appear in the TCRdb table, and some are missing; sequencing was by immunoSEQ multiplex PCR. The data show 110,000 or so clones, around 95% seen once. The gene calls are TRBV28 and TRBJ1-3; possibly TRBD1 for D (5 bases). The clonotype originates from a human donor in good health. Sequenced input: non-Treg CD4+ T cells sorted from blood. The CDR3 loop reads CASTPDRWGRNTIYF. DNA for the CDR3: TGTGCCAGCACCCCTGATAGATGGGGCCGGAACACCATATATTTT.